The 20 T cell receptor beta chains below come from one sample, sequenced in a study of identifying expanded T cells in peripheral blood. TCRdb keeps only in-frame clones here, not all; method: immunoSEQ multiplex PCR. Altogether more than 70,000 clones are present, around 88% being singletons, with the ten largest covering around 6%. The sequenced sample consisted of blood. The receptors come from a person aged 18 to 75 in good health.

The chain employs TRBV20-1 and TRBJ1-4; no clear D. The CDR3 length is 10 residues. Germline V gene lookup returns CDR1 DFQATT and CDR2 SNEGSKA (reference sequence). The V end lost 6 bases, the J end lost 5 bases, and 4 bases lay between the germline ends. The DNA of the CDR3 is TGCAGTGCCCGCAATGAAAAACTGTTTTTT. It translates to CSARNEKLFF.

The chain recombines TRBV10-3 with TRBJ1-3; D gene uncertain. Germline V gene data show CDR1 as ENHRY and CDR2 as SYGVKD. Trimming left V 3 bases short and J 0 bases short, with 6 bases between. This CDR3 contains 14 residues. CDR3 coding DNA: TGTGCCATCAGTGAAGCGAACTCTGGAAACACCATATATTTT. As protein: CAISEANSGNTIYF.

This chain joins TRBV30 and TRBJ1-1; D is ambiguous. Germline assignment: CDR1 GTSNPN and CDR2 SVGIG (reference sequence). Trimming took off 3 bases at V and 5 bases at J, with 13 bases between the two ends. This CDR3 spans 13 amino acids. The CDR3 region is CAWSQILGTEAFF. The CDR3 region has the DNA TGTGCCTGGAGCCAGATTCTGGGGACTGAAGCTTTCTTT.

V and J are TRBV7-6 and TRBJ2-5, with 14 positions matching TRBD2. J gave up 5 bases and V 3 bases, and 11 bases lay outside the gene matches. Germline CDR1 is SGHVS and CDR2 is FNYEAQ. The CDR3 spans 18 residues. CDR3: CASSLTSGGAGGRETQYF. DNA for the CDR3: TGTGCCAGCAGCTTGACTAGCGGGGGGGCCGGCGGGAGGGAGACCCAGTACTTC. Variable domain in full (rest from reference TRBV7-6 and TRBJ2-5): GAGVSQSPRYKVTKRGQDVALRCDPISGHVSLYWYRQALGQGPEFLTYFNYEAQQDKSGLPNDRFSAERPEGSISTLTIQRTEQRDSAMYRCASSLTSGGAGGRETQYFGPGTRLLVL.

The V gene is TRBV19, the J gene TRBJ2-7; 8 bases agree with TRBD1. V shed 5 bases and J 3 bases; nucleotides not matched to a gene: 12. Germline V lookup: CDR1 LNHDA, CDR2 SQIVND (reference sequence). The CDR3 sequence is 16 residues long. This CDR3 reads CASSPPWGQAFYEQYF. CDR3 sequence (DNA): TGTGCCAGTAGTCCACCCTGGGGACAGGCATTCTACGAGCAGTACTTC. Filled out from reference TRBV19 and TRBJ2-7, the complete variable domain reads DGGITQSPKYLFRKEGQNVTLSCEQNLNHDAMYWYRQDPGQGLRLIYYSQIVNDFQKGDIAEGYSVSREKKESFPLTVTSAQKNPTAFYLCASSPPWGQAFYEQYFGPGTRLTVT.

This chain joins TRBV9 and TRBJ2-1, with TRBD1 identical over 8 bases. Germline CDR1 is SGDLS and CDR2 is YYNGEE. The CDR3 loop spans 15 amino acids. V lost 3 bases and J lost 8; bases outside the gene matches: 10. The CDR3 sequence: CASSASGQVSDEQFF. The DNA for the CDR3 is TGTGCCAGCAGCGCGTCGGGACAGGTGAGCGATGAGCAGTTCTTC. The full variable domain, its missing parts supplied by reference TRBV9 and TRBJ2-1, is DSGVTQTPKHLITATGQRVTLRCSPRSGDLSVYWYQQSLDQGLQFLIQYYNGEERAKGNILERFSAQQFPDLHSELNLSSLELGDSALYFCASSASGQVSDEQFFGPGTRLTVL.

The chain has TRBV2 and TRBJ2-1; the D is unclear. Germline loops: CDR1 SNHLY, CDR2 FYNNEI. Trimming took 4 bases from V and 9 from J, leaving 7 bases between them. This CDR3 is built from 11 residues. CDR3 region: CASSASGEQFF. The CDR3 DNA sequence: TGTGCCAGCAGTGCCTCGGGTGAGCAGTTCTTC.

The V and J genes are TRBV25-1 and TRBJ2-3, with D tentatively TRBD1 (5 bases). The V end lost 6 bases, the J end lost 2 bases, and 6 bases lay between the germline ends. This CDR3 has 12 amino acids. Germline V gene sequence: CDR1 MGHDK, CDR2 SYGVNS. The CDR3 DNA follows: TGTGCCAGCAGAGGGGACACAGATACGCAGTATTTT. This sequence encodes CASRGDTDTQYF.

The rearrangement uses TRBV7-9 and TRBJ1-5, with 8 bases lining up with TRBD1. The CDR3 sequence is 15 residues long. V trimming: 1 base; J trimming: 6 bases; junction bases outside the gene matches: 5. Germline CDR1 SEHNR, CDR2 FQNEAQ (reference sequence). The CDR3 sequence: CASSLDGQGGQPQHF. In nucleotides, the CDR3 is TGTGCCAGCAGCTTAGATGGACAGGGCGGTCAGCCCCAGCATTTT.

This clone was detected only a few times. The rearrangement links TRBV7-9 to TRBJ1-5; D not certain. Trimming removed 3 bases from V and 6 bases from J, with 6 bases in between. Per the germline V gene, CDR1 is SEHNR and CDR2 is FQNEAQ (reference sequence). The length of the CDR3 is 12 residues. The CDR3 DNA is TGTGCCAGCAGCTTCGGTGGTCAGCCCCAGCATTTT. It yields the protein CASSFGGQPQHF.

The V and J genes are TRBV4-1 and TRBJ1-2; TRBD1 is a possible D gene (5 bases). The V end was cut by 4 bases, the J end by 3 bases, with 12 bases between. The CDR3 length is 14 residues. Germline loops: CDR1 MGHRA, CDR2 YSYEKL. The CDR3 is CASSLPGPYYGYTF. CDR3 coding DNA: TGCGCCAGCAGCCTGCCGGGGCCATACTATGGCTACACCTTC.

The gene calls are TRBV15 and TRBJ2-1; TRBD2 is a possible D gene (6 bases). Germline values: CDR1 LNHNV, CDR2 YYDKDF (reference sequence). The CDR3 has 13 amino acids. Trimming cost V 8 bases and J 2 bases, with 10 bases left between them. The CDR3 region has the DNA TGTGCCACCTCCCGCGGGACCTACAATGAGCAGTTCTTC. This encodes CATSRGTYNEQFF. The full variable domain, completed using reference TRBV15 and TRBJ2-1, is DAMVIQNPRYQVTQFGKPVTLSCSQTLNHNVMYWYQQKSSQAPKLLFHYYDKDFNNEADTPDNFQSRRPNTSFCFLDIRSPGLGDTAMYLCATSRGTYNEQFFGPGTRLTVL.

The chain links TRBV7-9 to TRBJ1-2; D might be TRBD1 (5 bases). V lost 3 bases and J 4 bases, leaving 18 bases between the germline ends. This CDR3 is built from 16 residues. Looked up from germline, CDR1 is SEHNR and CDR2 is FQNEAQ (reference sequence). CDR3 bases: TGTGCCAGCAGCTTGGGTCCCTGGGGGTCTGGCTATGGCTACACCTTC. Residues: CASSLGPWGSGYGYTF.

The chain employs TRBV7-2 and TRBJ2-7; no clear D. V lost 3 bases to trimming and J lost 7 bases, with 10 bases between them. Germline CDR1 and CDR2: SGHTA and FQGNSA. The CDR3 consists of 12 residues. DNA of the CDR3: TGTGCCAGCAGCTTGATCATCCGGGAGCAGTACTTC. Encoded protein: CASSLIIREQYF.

The chain carries TRBV4-1 and TRBJ1-1; 8 bases map to TRBD1. V lost 4 bases to trimming and J lost 8 bases; unmatched junction nucleotides: 12. CDR1 and CDR2 from the germline V gene are MGHRA and YSYEKL. The CDR3 is 15 amino acids. The CDR3: CASSPLGIRDREAFF. In nucleotides, the CDR3 is TGCGCCAGCAGCCCACTGGGAATCCGGGACAGGGAAGCTTTCTTT.

This chain connects TRBV18 to TRBJ1-1; maybe TRBD1 (6 bases). V was pared by 11 bases and J by 4 bases, with 8 bases between. The CDR3 length is 10 residues. Germline V lookup: CDR1 KGHSH, CDR2 LQKENI. CDR3 in DNA: TGTGCCGCCAGGGGCACTGAAGCTTTCTTT. It encodes CAARGTEAFF.

The chain joins TRBV29-1 to TRBJ2-5; 10 nucleotides agree with TRBD1. The germline gives CDR1 SQVTM, CDR2 ANQGSEA. Trimming removed 0 bases from V and 3 bases from J; junction bases left unmatched: 4. The CDR3 has 15 amino acids. CDR3 sequence: CSVEEVGQGEETQYF. The CDR3 coding sequence is TGCAGCGTTGAAGAAGTAGGACAGGGGGAAGAGACCCAGTACTTC.

V usage is TRBV7-7 and J usage is TRBJ2-5; 9 nucleotides align to TRBD1. The CDR3 covers 15 residues. With 8 bases clipped from V and 5 bases from J, the junction kept 12 bases outside the gene matches. Germline CDR1 and CDR2: SSHAT and FNYEAQ (reference sequence). The chain's CDR3 is CASVYRDRAGETQYF. The DNA of the CDR3 is TGTGCCAGCGTCTACAGGGACAGGGCAGGCGAGACCCAGTACTTC.

The chain combines TRBV5-4 with TRBJ2-7; D remains unclear. Trimming took 4 bases from V and 6 from J, leaving 17 bases between them. The length of the CDR3 is 14 residues. The V gene's germline CDR1 is SGHNT and CDR2 YYREEE (reference sequence). The CDR3 DNA is TGTGCCAGCAGCCCCGCTAGGAGCCGGAGCGAGCAGTACTTC. Translating gives CASSPARSRSEQYF.

The J gene is TRBJ1-2, the V gene TRBV11-2; D gene ambiguous. V gave up 1 base and J gave up 6 bases, with 12 bases separating them. CDR1 is SGHAT, CDR2 FQNNGV, per germline. The CDR3 totals 14 residues. The DNA for the CDR3 is TGTGCCAGCAGCTTAGTCGGACGACGGGATGGCTACACCTTC. Translated, it gives CASSLVGRRDGYTF.